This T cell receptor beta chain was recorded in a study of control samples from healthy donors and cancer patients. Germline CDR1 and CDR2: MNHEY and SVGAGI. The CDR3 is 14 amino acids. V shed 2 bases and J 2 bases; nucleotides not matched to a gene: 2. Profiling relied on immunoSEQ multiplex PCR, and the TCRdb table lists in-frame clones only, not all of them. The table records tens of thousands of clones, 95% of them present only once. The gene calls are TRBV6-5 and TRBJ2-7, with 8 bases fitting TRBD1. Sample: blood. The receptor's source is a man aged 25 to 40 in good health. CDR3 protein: CASSYLTGAYEQYF. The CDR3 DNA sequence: TGTGCCAGCAGTTACCTGACAGGGGCCTACGAGCAGTACTTC.